This TCR beta chain was sequenced during a study of OX40 agonist ivuxolimab in advanced cancers. Germline-derived CDR1 and CDR2 are LGHNA and YNFKEQ. There are 16 residues in the CDR3. Trimming pared 0 bases from V and 0 bases from J, leaving 8 bases between. This table comes from immunoSEQ multiplex PCR, and its TCRdb copy is limited to in-frame clones, with some not included. The data contain roughly 53,000 clones, approximately 91% of them seen just once; the ten biggest clones take up roughly 1.5%. The receptor comes from an adult with an advanced solid tumor such as melanoma, head and neck, liver or kidney cancer. The source material was CD4+ or CD8+ T cells sorted from blood, sampled in a trial of the OX40 agonist ivuxolimab. V is TRBV4-2 and J is TRBJ1-4; maybe TRBD1 (5 bases). CDR3 DNA sequence: TGTGCCAGCAGCCAAGAGGGGGGGGCAACTAATGAAAAACTGTTTTTT. It encodes CASSQEGGATNEKLFF.